Listed below are T cell receptor beta chains from one sample, sequenced in a study of T-cell memory formation after mild COVID-19. A single record per CDR3 protein comes from TCRdb applying MiXCR to the 5' RACE reads. Of 250,000 to 350,000 distinct CDR3 sequences listed, 15% are singletons. Sequencing was performed on PBMCs or a T cell subset sorted from them (not recorded which). The receptors derive from a man aged 18 to 35 who had mild COVID-19 (a few samples of this study predate the infection). Cell type and time point are not known. Both conserved end residues are part of each CDR3. D genes are given only for firm matches. Clone size is given for some rows only: seen once, a few or many times, or a class if the clone is expanded.

v_call,d_call,j_call,clone_size,cdr3_aa,cdr3_nt
TRBV24-1,TRBD2,TRBJ2-1,few,CATSDKTLAGGTYNEQFF,TGTGCCACCAGTGACAAAACGCTAGCGGGGGGAACCTACAATGAGCAGTTCTTC
TRBV29-1,TRBD1,TRBJ1-1,NA,CSVWDSLTEAFF,TGCAGCGTTTGGGACAGCCTCACTGAAGCTTTCTTT
TRBV6-2/TRBV6-3,NA,TRBJ1-2,NA,CASSYRDRGYGYTF,TGTGCCAGCAGTTACCGGGACCGCGGCTATGGCTACACCTTC
TRBV6-4,NA,TRBJ2-6,many,CASSGGAGANVLTF,TGTGCCAGCAGTGGGGGGGCTGGGGCCAACGTCCTGACTTTC
TRBV6-5,NA,TRBJ2-5,NA,CASSYTGRGETQYF,TGTGCCAGCAGTTACACAGGGCGTGGGGAGACCCAGTACTTC
TRBV9,NA,TRBJ1-2,few,CASSVGIGDYGYTF,TGTGCCAGCAGCGTAGGAATAGGGGACTATGGCTACACCTTC
TRBV19,TRBD2,TRBJ2-1,NA,CASSIDSGGPEQFF,TGTGCCAGTAGTATAGATAGCGGGGGCCCCGAGCAGTTCTTC
TRBV7-9,TRBD1,TRBJ1-5,few,CASSGDRGDQPQHF,TGTGCCAGCAGCGGTGACAGGGGTGATCAGCCCCAGCATTTT
TRBV12-3/TRBV12-4,NA,TRBJ1-1,NA,CASSGVTEAFF,TGTGCCAGCAGTGGGGTTACTGAAGCTTTCTTT
TRBV5-1,NA,TRBJ2-6,many,CASSLEGTAGANVLTF,TGCGCCAGCAGCTTGGAAGGGACTGCTGGGGCCAACGTCCTGACTTTC
TRBV5-1,TRBD1,TRBJ1-1,many,CASSRDESGGTEAFF,TGCGCCAGCAGCAGGGATGAGTCAGGGGGCACTGAAGCTTTCTTT
TRBV5-1,NA,TRBJ2-4,NA,CASSPSTGAKNIQYF,TGCGCCAGCAGCCCCTCAACCGGGGCCAAAAACATTCAGTACTTC
TRBV5-1,NA,TRBJ1-2,NA,CASRATTGDYGYTF,TGCGCCAGCAGGGCTACCACAGGCGACTATGGCTACACCTTC
TRBV3-1,TRBD2,TRBJ2-1,NA,CASSPRTSAMGHEQFF,TGTGCCAGCAGCCCTCGAACTAGCGCGATGGGTCACGAGCAGTTCTTC
TRBV20-1,NA,TRBJ1-2,NA,CSASSANYGYTF,TGCAGTGCTAGTTCCGCTAACTATGGCTACACCTTC
TRBV5-1,TRBD2,TRBJ2-3,many,CASSFERGSNTDTQYF,TGCGCCAGCAGCTTCGAGCGGGGGTCAAACACAGATACGCAGTATTTT
TRBV30,NA,TRBJ2-7,few,CAWSLGQTYEQYF,TGTGCCTGGAGTTTGGGCCAGACCTACGAGCAGTACTTC
TRBV7-9,NA,TRBJ2-1,NA,CASSLGVPEQFF,TGTGCCAGCAGCTTAGGAGTCCCCGAGCAGTTCTTC